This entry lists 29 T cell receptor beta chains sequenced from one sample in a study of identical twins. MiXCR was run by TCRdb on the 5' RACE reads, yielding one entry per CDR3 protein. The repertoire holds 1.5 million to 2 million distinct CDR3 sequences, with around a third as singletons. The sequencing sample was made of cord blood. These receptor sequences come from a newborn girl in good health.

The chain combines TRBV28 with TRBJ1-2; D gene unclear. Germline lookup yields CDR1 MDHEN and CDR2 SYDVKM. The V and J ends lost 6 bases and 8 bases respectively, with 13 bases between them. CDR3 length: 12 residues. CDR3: CASSLRKQGYTF. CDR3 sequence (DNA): TGTGCCAGCAGCCTTCGGAAGCAGGGCTACACCTTC.

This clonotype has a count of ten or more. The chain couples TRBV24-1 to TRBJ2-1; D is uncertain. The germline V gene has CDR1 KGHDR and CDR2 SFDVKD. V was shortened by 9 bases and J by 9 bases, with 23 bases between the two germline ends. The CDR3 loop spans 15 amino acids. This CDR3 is CATSPGKPISSEQFF. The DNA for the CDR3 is TGTGCCACCTCTCCTGGGAAACCCATCAGTTCTGAGCAGTTCTTC.

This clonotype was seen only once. For the CDR3, the DNA is TGTGCCACCAGCAGAGATCATTCAGGGGGGGGAAACACCATATATTTT. Protein sequence: CATSRDHSGGGNTIYF. The chain carries TRBV15 and TRBJ1-3; TRBD1 matches 7 bases. The V gene end was trimmed by 0 bases and the J gene end by 4 bases; junction bases not matched to a gene: 6. The CDR3 runs 16 residues. CDR1 is LNHNV, CDR2 YYDKDF, per germline (reference sequence).

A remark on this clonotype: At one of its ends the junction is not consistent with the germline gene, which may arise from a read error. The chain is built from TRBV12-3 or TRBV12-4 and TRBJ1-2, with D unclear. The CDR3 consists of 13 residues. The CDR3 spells CASSSTTNYSYTF. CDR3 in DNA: TGTGCCAGCAGTTCCACTACTAACTATAGCTACACCTTC.

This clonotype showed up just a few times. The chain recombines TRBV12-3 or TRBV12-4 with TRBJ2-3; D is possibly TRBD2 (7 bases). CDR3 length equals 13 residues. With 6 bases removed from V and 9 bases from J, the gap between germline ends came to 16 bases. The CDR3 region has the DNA TGTGCCAGCAGCCCCCGGGGGGCAGGCACGCAGTATTTT. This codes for CASSPRGAGTQYF.

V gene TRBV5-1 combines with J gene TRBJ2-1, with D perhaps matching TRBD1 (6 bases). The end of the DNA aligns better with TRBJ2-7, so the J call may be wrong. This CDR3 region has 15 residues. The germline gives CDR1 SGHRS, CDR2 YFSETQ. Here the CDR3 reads CASSFYETGYNEQYF. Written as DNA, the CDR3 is TGCGCCAGCAGCTTCTACGAGACAGGCTACAATGAGCAGTACTTC.

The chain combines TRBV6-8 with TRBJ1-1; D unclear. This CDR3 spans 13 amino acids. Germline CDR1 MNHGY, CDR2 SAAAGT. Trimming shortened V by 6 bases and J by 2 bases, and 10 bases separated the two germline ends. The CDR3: CASSQVINTEAFF. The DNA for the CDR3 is TGTGCCAGCAGCCAGGTAATCAACACTGAAGCTTTCTTT.

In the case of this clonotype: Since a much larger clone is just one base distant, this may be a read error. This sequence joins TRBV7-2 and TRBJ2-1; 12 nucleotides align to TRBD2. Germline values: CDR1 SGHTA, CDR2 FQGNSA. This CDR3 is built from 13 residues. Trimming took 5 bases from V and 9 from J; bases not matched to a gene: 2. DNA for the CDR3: TGTGCCAGCAGCCAGACTAGCGGGAGTGAGCAGTTCTTC. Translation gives CASSQTSGSEQFF.

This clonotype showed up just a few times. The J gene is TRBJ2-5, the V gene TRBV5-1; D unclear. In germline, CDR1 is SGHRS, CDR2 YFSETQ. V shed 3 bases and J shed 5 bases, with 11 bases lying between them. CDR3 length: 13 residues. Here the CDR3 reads CASSSNAPETQYF. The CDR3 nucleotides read TGCGCCAGCAGCTCAAACGCGCCCGAGACCCAGTACTTC.

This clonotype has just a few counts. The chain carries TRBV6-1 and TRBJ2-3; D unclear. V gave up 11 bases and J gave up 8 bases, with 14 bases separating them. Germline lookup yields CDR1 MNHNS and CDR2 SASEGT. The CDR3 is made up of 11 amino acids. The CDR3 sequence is CASRTRITQYF. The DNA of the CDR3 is TGTGCCTCTAGGACGCGGATTACGCAGTATTTT.

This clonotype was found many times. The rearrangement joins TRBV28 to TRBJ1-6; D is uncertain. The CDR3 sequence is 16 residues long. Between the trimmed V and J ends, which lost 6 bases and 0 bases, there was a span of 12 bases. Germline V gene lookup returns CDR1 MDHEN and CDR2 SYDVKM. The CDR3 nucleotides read TGTGCCAGCAGGCTTCGGCAGCGCTCCTATAATTCACCCCTCCACTTT. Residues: CASRLRQRSYNSPLHF.

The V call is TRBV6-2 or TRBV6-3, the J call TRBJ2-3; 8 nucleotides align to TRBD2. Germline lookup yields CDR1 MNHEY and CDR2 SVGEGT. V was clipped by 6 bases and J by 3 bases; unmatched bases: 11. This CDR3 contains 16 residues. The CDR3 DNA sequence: TGTGCCAGCAGCCGGGGGGGGAGACTAGGGACAGATACGCAGTATTTT. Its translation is CASSRGGRLGTDTQYF.

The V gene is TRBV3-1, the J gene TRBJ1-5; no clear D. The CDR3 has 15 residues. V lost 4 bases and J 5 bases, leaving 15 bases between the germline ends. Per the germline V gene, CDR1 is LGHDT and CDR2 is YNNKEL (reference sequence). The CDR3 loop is CASSPVGGSHQPQHF. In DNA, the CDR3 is TGTGCCAGCAGCCCTGTGGGCGGAAGCCATCAGCCCCAGCATTTT.

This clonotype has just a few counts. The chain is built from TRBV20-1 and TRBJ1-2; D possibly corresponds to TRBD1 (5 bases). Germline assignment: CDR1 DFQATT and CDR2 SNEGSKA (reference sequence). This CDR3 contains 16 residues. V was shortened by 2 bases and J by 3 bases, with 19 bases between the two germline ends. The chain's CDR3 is CSARKYGRRGDYGYTF. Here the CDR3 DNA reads TGCAGTGCTAGAAAGTATGGCAGGAGGGGAGACTATGGCTACACCTTC.

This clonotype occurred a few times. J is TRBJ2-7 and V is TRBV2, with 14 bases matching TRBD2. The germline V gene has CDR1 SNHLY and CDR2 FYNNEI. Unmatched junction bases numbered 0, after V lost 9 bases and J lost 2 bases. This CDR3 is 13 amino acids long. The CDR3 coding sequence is TGTGCCAGGACTAGCGGGGGGGCCTACGAGCAGTACTTC. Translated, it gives CARTSGGAYEQYF.

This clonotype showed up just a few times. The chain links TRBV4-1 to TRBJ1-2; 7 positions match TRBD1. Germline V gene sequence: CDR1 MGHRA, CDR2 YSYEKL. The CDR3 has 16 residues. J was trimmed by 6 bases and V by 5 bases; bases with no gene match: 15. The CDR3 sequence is CASSVNPTGKRDGYTF. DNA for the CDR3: TGCGCCAGCAGCGTTAATCCGACAGGGAAAAGAGATGGCTACACCTTC.

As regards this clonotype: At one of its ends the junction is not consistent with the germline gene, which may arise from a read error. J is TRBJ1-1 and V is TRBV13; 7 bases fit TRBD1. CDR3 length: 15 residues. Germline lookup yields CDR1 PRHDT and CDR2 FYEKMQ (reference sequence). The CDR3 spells CGSSPNRGTNTEAFF. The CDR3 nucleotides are TGTGGCAGCAGCCCCAACAGGGGTACGAACACTGAAGCTTTCTTT.

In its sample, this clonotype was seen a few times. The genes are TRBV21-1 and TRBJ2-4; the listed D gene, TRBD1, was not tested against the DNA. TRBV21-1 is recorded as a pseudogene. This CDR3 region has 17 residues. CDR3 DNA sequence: TGTGCCAGCAGCAAAGTGGGAACAGGGAAGGCCAAAAACATTCAGTACTTC. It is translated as CASSKVGTGKAKNIQYF.

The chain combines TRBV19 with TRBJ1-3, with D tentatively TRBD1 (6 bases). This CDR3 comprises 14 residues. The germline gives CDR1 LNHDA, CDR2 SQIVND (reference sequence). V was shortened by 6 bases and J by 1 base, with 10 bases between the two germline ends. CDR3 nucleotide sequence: TGTGCCAGTAGCAGAAGGGGGTCTGGAAACACCATATATTTT. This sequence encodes CASSRRGSGNTIYF.

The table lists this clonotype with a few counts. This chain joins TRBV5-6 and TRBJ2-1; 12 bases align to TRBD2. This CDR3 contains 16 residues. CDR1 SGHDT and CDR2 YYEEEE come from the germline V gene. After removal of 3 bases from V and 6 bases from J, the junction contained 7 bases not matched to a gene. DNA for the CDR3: TGTGCCAGCAGCTCATCACTAGCGGGGGGTCTCAATGAGCAGTTCTTC. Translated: CASSSSLAGGLNEQFF.

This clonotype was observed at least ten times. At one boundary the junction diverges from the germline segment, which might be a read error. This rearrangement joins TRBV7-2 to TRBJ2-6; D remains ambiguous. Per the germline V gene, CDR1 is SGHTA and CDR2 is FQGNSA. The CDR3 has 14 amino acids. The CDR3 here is CASSLAAGANVLTF. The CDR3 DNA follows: TGTGCCAGCAGTTTAGCTGCTGGGGCCAACGTCCTGACTTTC.

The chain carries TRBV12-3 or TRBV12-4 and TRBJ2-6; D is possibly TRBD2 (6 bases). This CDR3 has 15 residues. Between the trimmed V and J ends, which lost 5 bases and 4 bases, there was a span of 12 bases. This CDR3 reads CASSPGVGGANVLTF. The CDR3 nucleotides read TGTGCCAGCAGTCCGGGGGTTGGGGGGGCCAACGTCCTGACTTTC.

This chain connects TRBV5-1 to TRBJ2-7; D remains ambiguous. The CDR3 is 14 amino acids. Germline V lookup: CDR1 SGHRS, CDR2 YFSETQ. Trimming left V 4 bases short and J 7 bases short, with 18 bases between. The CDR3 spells CASSPPRVYNEQYF. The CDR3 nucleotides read TGCGCCAGCAGCCCTCCTCGGGTTTACAATGAGCAGTACTTC. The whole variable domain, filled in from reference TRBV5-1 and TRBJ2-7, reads KAGVTQTPRYLIKTRGQQVTLSCSPISGHRSVSWYQQTPGQGLQFLFEYFSETQRNKGNFPGRFSGRQFSNSRSEMNVSTLELGDSALYLCASSPPRVYNEQYFGPGTRLTVT.

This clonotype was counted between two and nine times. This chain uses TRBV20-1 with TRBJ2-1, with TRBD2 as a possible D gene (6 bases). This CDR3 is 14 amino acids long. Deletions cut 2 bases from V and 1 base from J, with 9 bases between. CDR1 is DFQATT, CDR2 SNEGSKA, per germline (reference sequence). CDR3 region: CSARRGISYNEQFF. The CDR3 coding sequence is TGCAGTGCTAGACGGGGGATTTCCTACAATGAGCAGTTCTTC.

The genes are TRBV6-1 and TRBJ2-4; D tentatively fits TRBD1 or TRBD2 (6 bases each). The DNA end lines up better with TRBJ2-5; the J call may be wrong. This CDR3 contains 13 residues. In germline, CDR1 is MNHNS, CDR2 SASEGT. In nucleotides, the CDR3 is TGTGCCAGCAGTCGTGGGGGGCCCCAGACCCAGTACTTC. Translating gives CASSRGGPQTQYF.

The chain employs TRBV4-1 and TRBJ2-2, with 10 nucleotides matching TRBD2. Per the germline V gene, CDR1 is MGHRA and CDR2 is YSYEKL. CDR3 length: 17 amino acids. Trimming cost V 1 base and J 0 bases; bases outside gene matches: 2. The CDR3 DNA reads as TGCGCCAGCAGCCAAGGACTAGCGGGTTCGAACACCGGGGAGCTGTTTTTT. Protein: CASSQGLAGSNTGELFF.

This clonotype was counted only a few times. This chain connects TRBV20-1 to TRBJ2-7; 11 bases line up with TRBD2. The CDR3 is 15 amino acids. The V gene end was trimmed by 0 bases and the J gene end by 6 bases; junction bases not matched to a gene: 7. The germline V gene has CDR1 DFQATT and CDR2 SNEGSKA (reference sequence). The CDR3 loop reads CSARDQASGRSEQYF. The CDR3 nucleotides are TGCAGTGCTAGAGATCAGGCTAGCGGGAGGAGCGAGCAGTACTTC.

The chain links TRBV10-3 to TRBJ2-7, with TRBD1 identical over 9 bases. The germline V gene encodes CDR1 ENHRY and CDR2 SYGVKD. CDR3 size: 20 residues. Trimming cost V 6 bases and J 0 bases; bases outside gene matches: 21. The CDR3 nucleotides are TGTGCCATCAGCGGTCCAAGAGTTGAGGTACCGGGACAGGGCTCCTACGAGCAGTACTTC. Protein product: CAISGPRVEVPGQGSYEQYF.

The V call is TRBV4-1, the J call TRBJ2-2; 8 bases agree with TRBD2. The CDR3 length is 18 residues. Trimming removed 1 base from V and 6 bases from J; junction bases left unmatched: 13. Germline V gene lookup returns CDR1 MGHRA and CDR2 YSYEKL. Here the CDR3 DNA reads TGCGCCAGCAGCCAAGGGCTAGCGGGCAAAGATCACGCCGGGGAGCTGTTTTTT. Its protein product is CASSQGLAGKDHAGELFF.